The clone carrying this T cell receptor (beta chain) was observed once. Participating donors were healthy, HIV-negative adults free of recent acute infections or vaccinations. The data were produced by immunoSEQ multiplex PCR, yet TCRdb's version contains in-frame clones alone and is incomplete. This table has 800,000 to 1,200,000 clones, around 82% appearing once. This sample is drawn from a study of shared clonotypes between healthy human individuals. The sequenced sample was memory CD4+ T cells from PBMCs. The subset is: CD45RA-negative fraction. This TCR was recovered from a man younger than 35 in good health. Some clones in this sample may be carry-over from other donors' samples.

The CDR3 loop reads CASSILGSSNQPQHF. The CDR3 DNA reads as TGTGCCAGTAGTATTCTAGGGTCTAGCAATCAGCCCCAGCATTTT. This chain joins TRBV19 and TRBJ1-5, with no clear D. The V end lost 3 bases, the J end lost 0 bases, and 9 bases lay between the germline ends. This CDR3 comprises 15 residues. Germline values: CDR1 LNHDA, CDR2 SQIVND (reference sequence). The complete variable domain, with remaining parts taken from reference TRBV19 and TRBJ1-5, reads DGGITQSPKYLFRKEGQNVTLSCEQNLNHDAMYWYRQDPGQGLRLIYYSQIVNDFQKGDIAEGYSVSREKKESFPLTVTSAQKNPTAFYLCASSILGSSNQPQHFGDGTRLSIL.